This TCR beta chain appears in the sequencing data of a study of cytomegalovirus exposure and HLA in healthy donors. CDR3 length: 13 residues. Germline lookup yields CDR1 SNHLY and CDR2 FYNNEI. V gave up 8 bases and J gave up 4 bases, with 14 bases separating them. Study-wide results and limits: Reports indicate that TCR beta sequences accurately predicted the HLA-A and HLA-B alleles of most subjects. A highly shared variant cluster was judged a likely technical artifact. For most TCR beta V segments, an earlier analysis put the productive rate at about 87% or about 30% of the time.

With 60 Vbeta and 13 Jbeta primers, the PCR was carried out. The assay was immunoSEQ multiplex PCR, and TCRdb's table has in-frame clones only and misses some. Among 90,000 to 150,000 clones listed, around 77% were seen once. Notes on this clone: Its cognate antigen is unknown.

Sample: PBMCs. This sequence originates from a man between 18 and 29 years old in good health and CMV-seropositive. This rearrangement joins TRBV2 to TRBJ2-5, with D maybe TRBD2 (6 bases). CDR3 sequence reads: CASPRDSRETQYF. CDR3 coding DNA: TGTGCCAGCCCCAGGGACTCGCGAGAGACCCAGTACTTC.